This TCR beta chain was found in a study of PD-L1 blockade in urothelial cancer. Study-wide background: Blood analysis took place 3 weeks (second dose) and 6 weeks after treatment start.

The method was immunoSEQ multiplex PCR; TCRdb's version includes in-frame clones alone and lacks a portion of them. This sample has some 80,000 clones, with around 90% found just once. Trimming removed 6 bases from V and 7 bases from J, with 18 bases in between. CDR1 and CDR2 (germline): MNHNS, SASEGT. The CDR3 has 15 amino acids. A remark on this clone: Antigen: not known.

Regarding the study as a whole: Durable-benefit patients expanded tumor-associated blood clones more at 3 weeks.

The patients' disease, urothelial carcinoma, was locally advanced or metastatic. This clonotype originated in an older woman with urothelial cancer. The specimen comprised PBMCs, sampled around atezolizumab (anti-PD-L1) treatment. The rearrangement links TRBV6-1 to TRBJ2-2; tentative D call: TRBD1 (5 bases). In DNA form, the CDR3 reads TGTGCCAGCAGATTGATGGTAGGGGTTGACGGGGAGCTGTTTTTT. Protein: CASRLMVGVDGELFF.